Listed below are T cell receptor beta chains from one sample, sequenced in a study of T cell repertoires in cytomegalovirus infection. TCRdb re-called the reads through MiXCR, storing one row per CDR3 protein. The sample holds about 530,000 distinct CDR3 sequences; 26% are singletons and the top ten take approximately 13%. Source material: PBMCs. These receptors originate from a human donor in good health (CMV status not recorded). Some clones in this sample may be carry-over from other donors' samples. Each CDR3 is given with its conserved first and last residue. The order of the fields is clone size, D gene, V gene, J gene, CDR3 DNA, CDR3 protein. The D gene is left open where the match is weak. Only some rows state a clone size, as once, few, many or a class for expanded clones.

>many|NA|TRBV7-2|TRBJ2-3
TGTGCCAGCAGCTCTGACCTATTATATACGCAGTATTTT
CASSSDLLYTQYF
>NA|NA|TRBV4-1|TRBJ1-2
TGCGCCAGCAGCCAAGATCGGGACTTTTATGGCTACACCTTC
CASSQDRDFYGYTF
>NA|NA|TRBV10-3|TRBJ2-3
TGTGCCATCAGTGCCCCGGGAATTACAGATACGCAGTATTTT
CAISAPGITDTQYF
>many|NA|TRBV7-2|TRBJ1-1
TGTGCCAGCAGCTTAGGCGGGGCTATTTTGGGTTTCTTT
CASSLGGAILGFF
>NA|TRBD1|TRBV6-5|TRBJ1-2
TGTGCCAGCAGTTACTCCGGGACAGGGAGCGGCTACACCTTC
CASSYSGTGSGYTF
>few|NA|TRBV19|TRBJ2-4
TGTGCCAGTAGACCGGTTGGGGGGATAAACATTCAGTACTTC
CASRPVGGINIQYF
>NA|NA|TRBV28|TRBJ1-1
TGTGCCAGCAGTGAACGGGGCCCTAACTTGGAAGCTTTCTTT
CASSERGPNLEAFF
>NA|TRBD2|TRBV6-2/TRBV6-3|TRBJ2-2
TGTGCCAGCAAGCGACTAGCCTACACCGGGGAGCTGTTTTTT
CASKRLAYTGELFF
>few|NA|TRBV18|TRBJ1-2
TGTGCCAGCTCACCAGGGGTGCCAGGGAATAAATATGGCTACACCTTC
CASSPGVPGNKYGYTF
>NA|NA|TRBV7-2|TRBJ2-5
TGTGCCAGCAGCTCACGAGGCCGCAAGTGGGAGACCCAGTACTTC
CASSSRGRKWETQYF
>NA|TRBD2|TRBV19|TRBJ2-1
TGTGCCAGTAGTATTCCCGCTAGCGGCACTACCTACAATGAGCAGTTCTTC
CASSIPASGTTYNEQFF
>NA|NA|TRBV6-1|TRBJ2-1
TGTGCCAGCATCGCGCCTAGTCGGATCCAGTTCTTC
CASIAPSRIQFF
>NA|TRBD2|TRBV5-1|TRBJ2-1
TGCGCCAGCAGATCGACTAGCGGATACAATGAGCAGTTCTTC
CASRSTSGYNEQFF
>few|NA|TRBV29-1|TRBJ2-3
TGCAGCGTTGGTCTCCTAGCGCGGCCCGGCACAGATACGCAGTATTTT
CSVGLLARPGTDTQYF
>few|NA|TRBV5-5|TRBJ1-5
TGTGCCAGCAGCCCTACGGACAGCCAAATTTATAGCAATCAGCCCCAGCATTTT
CASSPTDSQIYSNQPQHF
>NA|TRBD2|TRBV5-6|TRBJ2-3
TGTGCCAGCAGCTGGGGACTAGCGGGAGCAGTAGATACGCAGTATTTT
CASSWGLAGAVDTQYF
>many|TRBD2|TRBV11-2|TRBJ2-7
TGTGCCAGCAGCCCGACTAGCGGGATGTACGAGCAGTACTTC
CASSPTSGMYEQYF
>NA|TRBD1|TRBV6-1|TRBJ1-1
TGTGCCAGCAGCCCCGGACAGGGAGGGAACACTGAAGCTTTCTTT
CASSPGQGGNTEAFF
>few|TRBD2|TRBV4-1|TRBJ2-1
TGCGCCAGCAGCCAAGATGGGAGCGGGAGGATCTATGAGCAGTTCTTC
CASSQDGSGRIYEQFF
>few|TRBD2|TRBV12-3/TRBV12-4|TRBJ2-3
TGTGCCAGCAGCCTAGCGGGAGGGCCCGAAGATACGCAGTATTTT
CASSLAGGPEDTQYF
>many|NA|TRBV7-2|TRBJ2-3
TGTGCCAGCAGCTTAGCCGCCCCGGGTTCAAGCACAGATACGCAGTATTTT
CASSLAAPGSSTDTQYF
>NA|NA|TRBV7-8|TRBJ2-1
TGTGCCAGCAGCAGGGGGTGGCGTAGCTCCTACAATGAGCAGTTCTTC
CASSRGWRSSYNEQFF
>NA|NA|TRBV4-1|TRBJ2-4
TGCGCCAGCAGCCAGGTTGCGGGACTAGCCAAAAACATTCAGTACTTC
CASSQVAGLAKNIQYF
>few|TRBD1|TRBV20-1|TRBJ2-7
TGCAGTGCTAGACCCCCCGGGACAGGGAAATACGAGCAGTACTTC
CSARPPGTGKYEQYF
>few|NA|TRBV2|TRBJ1-5
TGTGCCAGCAGGGCCCTCGCCAGCGCCAATCAGCCCCAGCATTTT
CASRALASANQPQHF
>few|TRBD2|TRBV7-2|TRBJ2-1
TGTGCCAGCAGCTTAGTGGGTAGCGGGGCCTACAATGAGCAGTTCTTC
CASSLVGSGAYNEQFF
>NA|NA|TRBV6-2/TRBV6-3|TRBJ1-1
TGTGCCAGTCGACAGCGTTCCATGAACACTGAAGCTTTCTTT
CASRQRSMNTEAFF
>few|NA|TRBV11-3|TRBJ2-5
TGTGCCAGCAGCTTAGTCGCGGAAGAAGAGACCCAGTACTTC
CASSLVAEEETQYF
>many|TRBD2|TRBV7-2|TRBJ2-1
TGTGCCAGCAGCTTAGCTTTGGGGGGGTACAATGAGCAGTTCTTC
CASSLALGGYNEQFF
>NA|NA|TRBV7-9|TRBJ1-1
TGTGCCAGCAGCCCCCAGGGCCGGGCTACTGAAGCTTTCTTT
CASSPQGRATEAFF
>many|NA|TRBV7-2|TRBJ2-5
TGTGCCAGCAGCTTAGCGGTAAAAGAGACCCAGTACTTC
CASSLAVKETQYF
>few|TRBD1|TRBV7-9|TRBJ1-2
TGTGCCAGCAGCTTGGCAGGGGGCAGAGACTATGGCTACACCTTC
CASSLAGGRDYGYTF
>few|NA|TRBV12-3/TRBV12-4|TRBJ2-2
TGTGCCAGCAGTAAAGGGGGGCCTAGCACCGGGGAGCTGTTTTTT
CASSKGGPSTGELFF
>few|NA|TRBV5-4|TRBJ1-1
TGTGCCAGCACCACAGGGCTGAGAACTGAAGCTTTCTTT
CASTTGLRTEAFF
>NA|TRBD1|TRBV7-2|TRBJ2-3
TGTGCCAGCAGGGGGGTGCAGGGGGCTCGAAGAGATACGCAGTATTTT
CASRGVQGARRDTQYF
>NA|TRBD1|TRBV7-9|TRBJ1-2
TGTGCCAGCAGTCCCGACAGGGGGCAGAAGAACTATGGCTACACCTTC
CASSPDRGQKNYGYTF
>NA|TRBD1|TRBV7-2|TRBJ1-5
TGTGCCAGCAGCTTCACAGGGGGACCCCGCAATCAGCCCCAGCATTTT
CASSFTGGPRNQPQHF
>NA|NA|TRBV28|TRBJ2-7
TGTGCCAGCAGTTCTCCCGGGACAACGTTATCCTACGAGCAGTACTTC
CASSSPGTTLSYEQYF
>NA|TRBD1|TRBV27|TRBJ1-5
TGTGCCAGCAGCCTAAACAGGGGTGTTCAGCCCCAGCATTTT
CASSLNRGVQPQHF
>few|TRBD2|TRBV2|TRBJ2-3
TGTGCCAGCAGTGAGGGGGGGGGGACTCCATCGAGTACGCAGTATTTT
CASSEGGGTPSSTQYF
>few|NA|TRBV4-1|TRBJ2-5
TGCGCCAGCAGCCAAGATAAGGGGTTTAGGGAGACCCAGTACTTC
CASSQDKGFRETQYF
>few|TRBD2|TRBV11-2|TRBJ2-2
TGTGCCAGCAGCCAGGGACTAGTCTCCACCGGGGAGCTGTTTTTT
CASSQGLVSTGELFF
>NA|TRBD2|TRBV28|TRBJ2-5
TGTGCCAGCAGTTTTGGTAGCGGGAGGCTCTTAGAGACCCAGTACTTC
CASSFGSGRLLETQYF
>few|NA|TRBV6-6|TRBJ1-5
TGTGCCAGCAGTTCTCCCCGGACATATAGCAATCAGCCCCAGCATTTT
CASSSPRTYSNQPQHF
>NA|NA|TRBV6-2/TRBV6-3|TRBJ2-2
TGTGCCAGCAGACGGAAGGTCTGGAACACCGGGGAGCTGTTTTTT
CASRRKVWNTGELFF
>NA|NA|TRBV6-6|TRBJ2-2
TGTGCCAGCAGTTACTCTCCCCCCGGGGAGCTGTTTTTT
CASSYSPPGELFF
>once|NA|TRBV6-2/TRBV6-3|TRBJ2-7
TGTGCCAGCAGTTACGGCCAGGGACGGCAGTACTTC
CASSYGQGRQYF
>NA|NA|TRBV20-1|TRBJ1-5
TGCAGTGCTAGTGAGACTTATAGCAATCAGCCCCAGCATTTT
CSASETYSNQPQHF
>NA|NA|TRBV15|TRBJ1-4
TGTGCCAGCGGAGGACCGTGGGAGAGGGAAAAACTGTTTTTT
CASGGPWEREKLFF
>few|NA|TRBV6-1|TRBJ1-5
TGTGCCAGCAGTTATAGGATCTTCGATCAGCCCCAGCATTTT
CASSYRIFDQPQHF
>NA|TRBD2|TRBV20-1|TRBJ2-5
TGCAGTGCCATCCCGACTAGCGGGACCCGGGAGACCCAGTACTTC
CSAIPTSGTRETQYF
>once|TRBD2|TRBV7-9|TRBJ2-1
TGTGCCAGCAGCTTAGCGGGACTAGCGGGAGGACCAAACCGCAGTGAGCAGTTCTTC
CASSLAGLAGGPNRSEQFF
>few|TRBD2|TRBV10-3|TRBJ2-5
TGTGCCATCAGTTCAACTAGCGGGAAGGAGGGAGAGACCCAGTACTTC
CAISSTSGKEGETQYF
>few|NA|TRBV5-1|TRBJ1-2
TGCGCCAGCAGCTTGGAACCAGCAACTGGCTACACCTTC
CASSLEPATGYTF
>NA|NA|TRBV20-1|TRBJ1-1
TGCAGTGCTAGAGATCAAGGCCAGGAGGCTTTCTTT
CSARDQGQEAFF
>many|NA|TRBV6-2/TRBV6-3|TRBJ2-3
TGTGCCAGCAGTTACTCTCGAGGACAGCCCACAGATACGCAGTATTTT
CASSYSRGQPTDTQYF